This entry concerns a single T cell receptor (beta chain). Its antigen is as yet unknown. The sample comes from a study of Ad26.COV2.S vaccination and SARS-CoV-2 variants. Study summary: Once or twice, 56 days apart, Ad26.COV2.S was delivered intramuscularly.

The protocol was immunoSEQ multiplex PCR, while the TCRdb copy is restricted to in-frame clones and leaves out a portion. The sample includes around 450,000 clones, 89% of them seen just once. Study-level findings and limits: Non-spike TCR breadth was similar in vaccine and placebo recipients. The placebo group had lower spike-specific TCR breadth than the vaccine recipients did. The analyses of TCR breadth and depth may have understated the size of total T cell responses.

Noted treatment: some 19 received Ad26.COV2.S at low or high dose, single or two shots; about 5 received placebo; per-sample allocation not given. At day 63 after the first vaccine or placebo injection, samples were drawn. The CDR3 has 14 residues. The V gene's germline CDR1 is LGHDT and CDR2 YNNKEL (reference sequence). Trimming stripped 4 bases from V and 7 bases from J, with 14 bases between. The chain is built from TRBV3-1 (or the pseudogene TRBV3-2) and TRBJ2-1; D gene uncertain. The sequencing here drew on peripheral blood, taken in a trial of Ad26.COV2.S vaccine versus placebo. This clonotype was obtained from a person aged 18 to 59 who received the Ad26.COV2.S COVID-19 vaccine or a placebo. CDR3 loop: CASSRWNEENEQFF. Written as DNA, the CDR3 is TGTGCCAGCAGCCGATGGAACGAGGAGAATGAGCAGTTCTTC.